This is a list of T cell receptor beta chains from one sample in a study of control samples from healthy donors and cancer patients. Sequencing was performed with immunoSEQ multiplex PCR; in TCRdb, only in-frame clones are kept and a portion is missing. The table includes 120,000 or so clones, 80% to 90% detected once. Input material: blood. The receptors come from a man aged 25 to 40 in good health. The CDR3 runs from the conserved cysteine through the conserved F or W. Each record gives: clone size, D gene, J gene, V gene, CDR3 protein, CDR3 DNA. D genes are given only for firm matches. Clone size is stated in some rows and not others, as once, few, many or a class when expanded.

NA NA TRBJ1-1 TRBV11-3 CASSFGLPEAFF TGTGCCAGCAGCTTCGGACTACCTGAAGCTTTCTTT
NA NA TRBJ2-3 TRBV30 CAWNGPGTDTQYF TGTGCCTGGAATGGTCCGGGTACTGATACGCAGTATTTT
few TRBD1 TRBJ1-4 TRBV5-1 CASSIQGKNEKLFF TGCGCCAGCAGCATACAGGGGAAGAATGAAAAACTGTTTTTT
NA NA TRBJ1-5 TRBV24-1 CATSVQGYQPQHF TGTGCCACCAGTGTCCAGGGGTATCAGCCCCAGCATTTT
NA NA TRBJ2-3 TRBV11-2 CASSLESLSTDTQYF TGTGCCAGCAGCTTAGAAAGTCTTAGCACAGATACGCAGTATTTT
NA NA TRBJ1-2 TRBV10-3 CATLPQTNYGYTF TGTGCCACTCTCCCTCAGACAAACTATGGCTACACCTTC
NA NA TRBJ1-4 TRBV5-1 CASCQEGTLNEKLFF TGCGCCAGCTGCCAAGAGGGGACCTTAAATGAAAAACTGTTTTTT
NA NA TRBJ1-6 TRBV5-4 CASSKTGRDSPLHF TGTGCCAGCAGCAAGACCGGGAGGGATTCACCCCTCCACTTT
NA NA TRBJ1-4 TRBV30 CAWSVRQPNEKLFF TGTGCCTGGAGTGTAAGGCAGCCTAATGAAAAACTGTTTTTT
NA NA TRBJ2-1 TRBV20-1 CSAIDRRRGTEQFF TGCAGTGCTATTGACAGGAGACGGGGTACTGAGCAGTTCTTC
NA NA TRBJ1-2 TRBV19 CASSPWSYGYTF TGTGCCAGTAGTCCGTGGTCCTATGGCTACACCTTC
NA TRBD2 TRBJ2-1 TRBV19 CASSIERASGGARNEQFF TGTGCCAGTAGTATAGAGAGGGCTAGCGGGGGGGCCAGGAATGAGCAGTTCTTC
NA TRBD1 TRBJ1-1 TRBV19 CASSMSRGTEAFF TGTGCCAGTAGTATGAGCAGGGGGACTGAAGCTTTCTTT
NA TRBD2 TRBJ2-1 TRBV6-5 CASRSSGATYNEQFF TGTGCCAGCAGGTCTAGCGGAGCTACCTACAATGAGCAGTTCTTC
NA TRBD2 TRBJ2-2 TRBV7-9 CASSLLAGTGELFF TGTGCCAGCAGCTTACTAGCGGGGACCGGGGAGCTGTTTTTT
NA NA TRBJ2-3 TRBV10-1 CASSAGGNPDTQYF TGCGCCAGCAGTGCAGGGGGGAACCCAGATACGCAGTATTTT
NA NA TRBJ1-1 TRBV6-6 CASSPGTGALIPEAFF TGTGCCAGCAGTCCTGGGACGGGGGCGCTTATACCTGAAGCTTTCTTT